Each of the 6 T cell receptor beta chains below was sequenced from the same sample in a study of CD8 T cells in ankylosing spondylitis. TCRdb used MiXCR to reprocess the 5' RACE reads, holding one entry per CDR3 protein. The profile shows about 350,000 distinct CDR3 sequences, roughly 20% of them singletons. The material sequenced was blood, either unsorted or a sorted T cell fraction (not recorded which). The receptor source for this set is a male donor with ankylosing spondylitis or in good health (not recorded which).

This chain links TRBV7-8 with TRBJ2-7; D is possibly TRBD1 (6 bases). Trimming took off 4 bases at V and 3 bases at J, with 13 bases between the two ends. This CDR3 spans 14 amino acids. CDR1 SGHVS and CDR2 FQNEAQ come from the germline V gene. DNA of the CDR3: TGTGCCAGCAGCTCTTCTGGACAGAGCTACGAGCAGTACTTC. Encoded protein: CASSSSGQSYEQYF.

V and J are TRBV7-3 and TRBJ2-5; possible D gene TRBD2, 5 bases. CDR3 size: 18 residues. Germline V gene data show CDR1 as SGHTA and CDR2 as FQGTGA. Trimming took off 9 bases at V and 7 bases at J, with 33 bases between the two ends. This chain's CDR3 is CASPEQLGRFSGIRTQYF. For the CDR3, the DNA is TGTGCCAGTCCGGAGCAGCTCGGGCGATTTTCGGGAATCAGGACCCAGTACTTC.

In its sample, this clonotype was seen a few times. V is TRBV7-9 and J is TRBJ2-1; 7 bases line up with TRBD2. J lost 8 bases, V lost 2 bases, and 12 bases had no gene match. This CDR3 comprises 16 residues. In germline, CDR1 is SEHNR, CDR2 FQNEAQ (reference sequence). For the CDR3, the DNA is TGTGCCAGCAGCTTACAAGTCTTGGCAGGGAGGGATGAGCAGTTCTTC. This translates into CASSLQVLAGRDEQFF.

This clonotype was counted only a few times. V gene TRBV2 combines with J gene TRBJ1-5; D ambiguous. The germline V and J ends were trimmed by 7 bases and 2 bases, with 18 bases remaining between them. The CDR3 length is 16 residues. Germline V lookup: CDR1 SNHLY, CDR2 FYNNEI. The DNA for the CDR3 is TGTGCCAGCACCCAAGGAGGGATAGATGGCAATCAGCCCCAGCATTTT. This codes for CASTQGGIDGNQPQHF.

In this sample, this clonotype turned up a few times. A read error may account for a junction end that differs from germline. The J gene is TRBJ2-2, the V gene TRBV6-5, with D perhaps given as TRBD1 or TRBD2 (6 bases each). Germline CDR1 and CDR2: MNHEY and SVGAGI. This CDR3 region has 19 residues. CDR3 loop: CTSSYSWRAPGVEVGELFF. CDR3 in DNA: TGTACCAGCAGTTACTCGTGGAGGGCCCCAGGGGTAGAAGTCGGGGAGCTGTTTTTT.

The V gene is TRBV20-1, the J gene TRBJ2-1; TRBD1 agrees at 11 bases. The germline CDR1 and CDR2 sequences are DFQATT and SNEGSKA (reference sequence). CDR3 size: 13 residues. V trimming: 1 base; J trimming: 9 bases; junction bases outside the gene matches: 2. CDR3 nucleotide sequence: TGCAGTGCTAGAGGGGACAGGGGGACTGAGCAGTTCTTC. It codes for CSARGDRGTEQFF.